This is a list of T cell receptor beta chains from one sample in a study of circulating CD8 cells and anti-PD-1 response in melanoma. Via MiXCR, TCRdb re-called the reads, giving one row per CDR3 protein. Here the sample spans roughly 670 distinct CDR3 sequences, approximately 6.9% being singletons. Here the sequenced sample was CD8+ T cells from PBMCs, taken at baseline or after one month of anti-PD-1 therapy (not recorded which). Source of these receptors: a human donor with melanoma. CDR3s include the opening cysteine and the closing phenylalanine or tryptophan. D genes are given only for firm matches. Clone size is given for some rows only: seen once, a few or many times, or a class if the clone is expanded.

TRBJ2-1 TRBD2 large TRBV18 TGTGCCAGCTCCCAGGAAGCGGGGGGCGGTACACCGAGCTCCTACAATGAGCAGTTCTTC CASSQEAGGGTPSSYNEQFF
TRBJ1-1 TRBD1 medium-sized TRBV27 TGTGCCAGCAGTTCACAGGGGGCGTTTGCGAACACTGAAGCTTTCTTT CASSSQGAFANTEAFF
TRBJ2-5 TRBD2 large TRBV20-1 TGCAGTGCTAGCCCAGCGGGGTACCAAGAGACCCAGTACTTC CSASPAGYQETQYF
TRBJ2-7 NA large TRBV29-1 TGCAGCGTTGTGAAGGGCGGCGAGCAGTACTTC CSVVKGGEQYF
TRBJ2-1 NA NA TRBV29-1 TGCAGCGCACCACCGACCAGTCGGAGCACCTACAATGAGCAGTTCTTC CSAPPTSRSTYNEQFF
TRBJ2-7 TRBD1 medium-sized TRBV7-6 TGTGCCAGCAGCTTAGAGGACAGGGGTCGCGAGCAGTACTTC CASSLEDRGREQYF
TRBJ2-7 TRBD1 large TRBV2 TGTGCCAGCAATATAATGACAGGGAAGAACGAGCAGTACTTC CASNIMTGKNEQYF
TRBJ2-1 NA large TRBV19 TGTGCCAGTAGGAGCCCGGACGGGTTTAATGAGCAGTTCTTC CASRSPDGFNEQFF
TRBJ2-1 TRBD2 large TRBV29-1 TGCAGCGTCGACCTTAGCGGGGGGATCTACAATGAGCAGTTCTTC CSVDLSGGIYNEQFF
TRBJ2-7 TRBD1 large TRBV20-1 TGCAGTGCTCAGACAGGGGGCAACGAGCAGTACTTC CSAQTGGNEQYF
TRBJ2-3 TRBD2 large TRBV6-4 TGTGCCAGCAGTGAAACAGCGGGGGGCACAGATACGCAGTATTTT CASSETAGGTDTQYF
TRBJ2-1 NA large TRBV29-1 TGCAGCGTTGAAGATCGGTCCACAGCGGAATCCTACAATGAGCAGTTCTTC CSVEDRSTAESYNEQFF
TRBJ1-2 NA medium-sized TRBV29-1 TGCAGCGTTGAGAGGGTCGACCTTTTCTATGGCTACACCTTC CSVERVDLFYGYTF
TRBJ2-5 TRBD1 large TRBV29-1 TGCAGCGCGGGACAGGTTGGAGAGACCCAGTACTTC CSAGQVGETQYF
TRBJ2-5 TRBD2 large TRBV20-1 TGCAGTGCGCGGCCCCTAGCGGGGGAAAGGGAGACCCAGTACTTC CSARPLAGERETQYF
TRBJ1-5 NA large TRBV7-2 TGTGCCAGCAGCGAGGGGTACAATCAGCCCCAGCATTTT CASSEGYNQPQHF
TRBJ2-1 NA large TRBV24-1 TGTGCCACCAGTGATACAAGCTCCTACAATGAGCAGTTCTTC CATSDTSSYNEQFF